This is a list of T cell receptor beta chains from one sample in a study of shared clonotypes between healthy human individuals. The repertoire was sequenced with immunoSEQ multiplex PCR; TCRdb's copy has only in-frame clones and lacks some. This table holds millions of clones, about 92% found once. Sequencing was done on a sample of naive CD4+ T cells sorted from blood. The receptor set was obtained from a man aged 18 to 30 in good health. Each CDR3 is given with its conserved first and last residue.

j_gene,v_gene,CDR3aa
TRBJ1-5,TRBV19,CASSLQGARQPQHF
TRBJ1-5,TRBV11-2,CASSLSDSNQPQHF
TRBJ1-2,TRBV30,CAWSVRTAKGYGYTF
TRBJ1-3,TRBV6-5,CASIPPTGSGNTIYF
TRBJ2-6,TRBV30,CAWGPHSGANVLTF
TRBJ2-5,TRBV15,CATSERGPQETQYF
TRBJ2-5,TRBV28,CASSQPPRYQETQYF
TRBJ1-2,TRBV30,CAWRTGGNYGYTF
TRBJ2-1,TRBV11-2,CASSSFSGAKTQFF
TRBJ2-5,TRBV4-2,CASSQDGRIGSCQETQYF
TRBJ2-7,TRBV19,CASSRQGVEAEQYF
TRBJ2-1,TRBV6-5,CASSYVQLPGDNEQFF
TRBJ1-1,TRBV18,CASSPPSTGSTTEAFF
TRBJ2-5,TRBV5-1,CASSYRPDGETQYF
TRBJ2-7,TRBV14,CASSQVQPPNEQYF
TRBJ1-5,TRBV6-1,CASSEENAQPQHF